This T cell receptor (beta chain) was retrieved from a study of cytomegalovirus exposure and HLA in healthy donors. The PCR used 60 Vbeta and 13 Jbeta primers. Assay: immunoSEQ multiplex PCR; the TCRdb copy retains only in-frame clones and omits some. The sample shows fewer than 150,000 clones, 70% to 75% of them seen only once. Germline assignment: CDR1 ENHRY and CDR2 SYGVKD. The V gene lost 10 bases and the J gene lost 0 bases, with 7 bases spanning the gap. This CDR3 spans 12 amino acids. The chain has TRBV10-3 and TRBJ1-5; D call uncertain. This clonotype was obtained from a man aged 30 to 45 in good health and CMV-seronegative. Sequencing was done on a sample of PBMCs. DNA for the CDR3: TGTGCCACCGGGAATAGCAATCAGCCCCAGCATTTT. Translated: CATGNSNQPQHF.